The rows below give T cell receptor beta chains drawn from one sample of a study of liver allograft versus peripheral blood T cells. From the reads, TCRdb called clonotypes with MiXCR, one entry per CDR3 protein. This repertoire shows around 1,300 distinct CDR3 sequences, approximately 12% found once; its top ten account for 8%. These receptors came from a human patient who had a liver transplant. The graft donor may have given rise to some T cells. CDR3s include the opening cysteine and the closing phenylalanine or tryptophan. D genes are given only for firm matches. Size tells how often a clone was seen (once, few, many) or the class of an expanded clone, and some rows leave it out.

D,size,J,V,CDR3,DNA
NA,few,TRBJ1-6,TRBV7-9,CASSLTETLHF,TGTGCCAGCAGCTTAACGGAGACCCTCCACTTT
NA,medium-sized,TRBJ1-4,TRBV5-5,CASSARVLANEKLFF,TGTGCCAGCAGCGCCCGGGTATTAGCTAATGAAAAACTGTTTTTT
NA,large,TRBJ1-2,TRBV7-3,CASSLTGGDNYGYTF,TGTGCCAGCAGCTTAACAGGAGGGGATAACTATGGCTACACCTTC
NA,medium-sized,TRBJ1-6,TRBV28,CASSSAGGLNSPLHF,TGTGCCAGCAGTTCCGCGGGGGGTTTGAATTCACCCCTCCACTTT
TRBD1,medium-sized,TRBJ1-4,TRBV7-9,CASSQWTGGRTNEKLFF,TGTGCCAGCAGCCAATGGACAGGGGGCAGAACTAATGAAAAACTGTTTTTT
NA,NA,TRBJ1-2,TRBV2,CASRSEGLLKGYTF,TGTGCCAGCAGATCCGAGGGCCTCCTAAAGGGCTACACCTTC
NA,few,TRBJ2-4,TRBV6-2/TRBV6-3,CASSHSQRAKNIQYF,TGTGCCAGCAGTCACTCGCAACGAGCCAAAAACATTCAGTACTTC
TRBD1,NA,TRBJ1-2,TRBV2,CASRLQGSYGYTF,TGTGCCAGCAGACTACAGGGGAGCTATGGCTACACCTTC
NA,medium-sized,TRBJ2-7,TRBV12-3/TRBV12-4,CASSFKSEQYF,TGTGCCAGCAGTTTCAAGAGCGAGCAGTACTTC
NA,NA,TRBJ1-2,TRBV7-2,CASSPRGTNYGYTF,TGTGCCAGCAGCCCCCGGGGGACCAACTATGGCTACACCTTC
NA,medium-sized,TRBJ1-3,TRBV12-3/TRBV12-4,CASSLEGIFSGNTIYF,TGTGCCAGCAGCCTAGAGGGAATCTTCTCTGGAAACACCATATATTTT
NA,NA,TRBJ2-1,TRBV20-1,CSARPPGTVVYNEQFF,TGCAGTGCTAGACCGCCCGGGACGGTGGTCTACAATGAGCAGTTCTTC
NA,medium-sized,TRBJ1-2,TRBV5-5,CASSSQLTTGGYTF,TGTGCCAGCAGCTCCCAACTCACCACGGGGGGCTACACCTTC
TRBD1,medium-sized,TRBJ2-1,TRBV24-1,CATSDGTGRVYNEQFF,TGTGCCACCAGTGACGGGACAGGGAGGGTCTACAATGAGCAGTTCTTC